This T cell receptor beta chain was identified during a study of blood T cell repertoires in COVID-19. Overall study context: Sources were T cells, B-cell-depleted T cells, or PBMCs; the material itself was cDNA or gDNA.

Patients at the Seattle site were enrolled during active infection and followed longitudinally. Sequencing was performed with immunoSEQ multiplex PCR; in TCRdb, only in-frame clones are kept and a portion is missing. The repertoire has about 120,000 clones, around 81% of them found once; the top ten carry about a sixth. Trimming shortened V by 2 bases and J by 7 bases, and 12 bases separated the two germline ends. The germline V gene encodes CDR1 SGHDT and CDR2 YYEEEE. The CDR3 contains 13 residues. The sequence was collected from a man aged 30 to 45 with COVID-19, enrolled during active disease. V usage is TRBV5-6 and J usage is TRBJ1-1; no definite D call. Specimen: peripheral blood. The DNA for the CDR3 is TGTGCCAGCAGCTTTGTCGCCGGGAATGAAGCTTTCTTT. Translation: CASSFVAGNEAFF.